This T cell receptor (beta chain) was found in a study of cytomegalovirus exposure and HLA in healthy donors. Study results and limitations: Analyzed later, association rates of TCRs varied across HLA loci, with DRB1 most and HLA-C fewest.

J was trimmed by 0 bases and V by 4 bases; bases with no gene match: 14. This CDR3 has 19 residues. The germline CDR1 and CDR2 sequences are SEHNR and FQNEAQ (reference sequence). PCR amplification relied on 60 Vbeta primers (plus 13 Jbeta primers). Sequencing was performed with immunoSEQ multiplex PCR; in TCRdb, only in-frame clones are kept and a portion is missing. Of 20,000 to 25,000 clones in the sample, roughly 80% were seen once. Notes on this clone: Its antigen is unidentified.

The sequenced material came from PBMCs. This chain joins TRBV7-9 and TRBJ2-3; 9 positions agree with TRBD2. The TCR comes from a man aged 55 to 70 in good health and CMV-seronegative. Here the CDR3 reads CASSSPPFPSGASTDTQYF. CDR3 nucleotide sequence: TGTGCCAGCAGCTCCCCTCCATTTCCTAGCGGGGCTAGCACAGATACGCAGTATTTT.